This is a list of T cell receptor gamma chains from one sample in a study of human gamma delta and Vdelta1 T cells. The antigens these receptors bind are not known. TCRdb re-called the PCR reads via CATT. The sample lists some 5,000 gamma-chain clones; around 33% were seen once. Sequencing was carried out using Vdelta1 gamma-delta T cells from blood grown in culture (DOT cells). The receptors come from a human donor in good health. The CDR3 runs from the conserved cysteine through the conserved F or W. Clone sizes are given selectively: once, few, many, or a class where the clone is expanded.

>TRGJ1/TRGJ2|TRGV9|NA
TGTGCCTTGTGGGATCGGTATTATAAGAAACTCTTT
CALWDRYYKKLF
>TRGJ1/TRGJ2|TRGV8|NA
TGTGCCACCTGGGTGGACCCGAATTATTATAAGAAACTCTTT
CATWVDPNYYKKLF
>TRGJ1/TRGJ2|TRGV2|few
TGTGCCACCTGGGACGGGCCGCGTTATTATAAGAAACTCTTT
CATWDGPRYYKKLF
>TRGJP2|TRGV2|few
TGTGCCACCTGGGGAGATCACAATAGTAGTGATTGGATCAAGACGTTT
CATWGDHNSSDWIKTF
>TRGJ1/TRGJ2|TRGV4|medium-sized
TGTGCCACCTGGGATGGGCCGCCTTGGGGATATAAGAAACTCTTT
CATWDGPPWGYKKLF
>TRGJ1/TRGJ2|TRGV5|few
TGTGCCACCTGGGACAGCCTTTCTTATAAGAAACTCTTT
CATWDSLSYKKLF
>TRGJP1|TRGV3|NA
TGTGCCACCTGGGACGGGCCGGGGACCACTGGTTGGTTCAAGATATTT
CATWDGPGTTGWFKIF
>TRGJ1/TRGJ2|TRGV3|NA
TGTGCCACCTGGGACAGGCTCGATTATAAGAAACTCTTT
CATWDRLDYKKLF
>TRGJ1/TRGJ2|TRGV9|few
TGTGCCTTGTGGGAGGTGCGAAGGAATTATAAGAAACTCTTT
CALWEVRRNYKKLF
>TRGJ1/TRGJ2|TRGV8|medium-sized
TGTGCCACCTGGGATGAGGTGGAGAAGAAACTCTTT
CATWDEVEKKLF
>TRGJP1|TRGV10|once
TGTGCTGTTGGTTGGTTCAAGATATTT
CAVGWFKIF
>TRGJ1/TRGJ2|TRGV2|NA
TGTGCCACCTGGGACGGGAACAAGAAACTCTTT
CATWDGNKKLF
>TRGJ1/TRGJ2|TRGV9|few
TGTGCCTTGTGGGAGGCCCATTATTATAAGAAACTCTTT
CALWEAHYYKKLF
>TRGJ1/TRGJ2|TRGV9|NA
TGTGCCTTGTGGGAGGTGCTTCAACCCCAATATAAGAAACTCTTT
CALWEVLQPQYKKLF
>TRGJP1|TRGV4|NA
TGTGCCACCTGGGATTCTGGTTGGTTCAAGATATTT
CATWDSGWFKIF
>TRGJP2|TRGV2|few
TGTGCCACCTGGGACGGCCAGAGTAGTGATTGGATCAAGACGTTT
CATWDGQSSDWIKTF
>TRGJP2|TRGV4|few
TGTGCCACCTGGGATGGGGGGCGGGATTGGATCAAGACGTTT
CATWDGGRDWIKTF
>TRGJ1/TRGJ2|TRGV2|NA
TGTGCCACCTGGGACGGGCTGGGGAAACTCTTT
CATWDGLGKLF
>TRGJ1/TRGJ2|TRGV2|NA
TGTGCCACCTGGGACGGGCCCGATTATTATAAGAAACTCTTT
CATWDGPDYYKKLF
>TRGJP2|TRGV3|NA
TGTGCCACCTGGGACAACGAGAATTGGATCAAGACGTTT
CATWDNENWIKTF
>TRGJ1/TRGJ2|TRGV3|few
TGTGCCACCTGGGACAGACTGAACAATAAGAAACTCTTT
CATWDRLNNKKLF
>TRGJ1/TRGJ2|TRGV2|few
TGTGCCACCTGGGACGGAAAGAATTATTATAAGAAACTCTTT
CATWDGKNYYKKLF
>TRGJ1/TRGJ2|TRGV4|few
TGTGCCACCTGGGACGGGCCGGGATATTATAAGAAACTCTTT
CATWDGPGYYKKLF
>TRGJ1/TRGJ2|TRGV3|few
TGTGCCACCTGGGACCGTCGGAAGAAACTCTTT
CATWDRRKKLF
>TRGJ1/TRGJ2|TRGV3|NA
TGTGCCACCTTCTCTAATAAGAAACTCTTT
CATFSNKKLF
>TRGJ1/TRGJ2|TRGV4|few
TGTGCCACCTGGGATGAGGGGGAGAAACTCTTT
CATWDEGEKLF
>TRGJ1/TRGJ2|TRGV9|few
TGTGCCTTGTGGGAGGTCACGTTTTATTATAAGAAACTCTTT
CALWEVTFYYKKLF
>TRGJ1/TRGJ2|TRGV4|medium-sized
TGTGCCACCTGGGATGGCCATTATTATAAGAAACTCTTT
CATWDGHYYKKLF
>TRGJP2|TRGV3|NA
TGTGCCACCTGGGACAATAGTAGTGATTGGATCAAGACGTTT
CATWDNSSDWIKTF
>TRGJP1|TRGV5P|few
TGTGCCACCTGGGGCAGGCCGGAAGCTGTTGGCGGGACCACTGGTTGGTTCAAGATATTT
CATWGRPEAVGGTTGWFKIF
>TRGJ1/TRGJ2|TRGV9|few
TGTGCCTTGTGGGAGAGTCAGAAGAAACTCTTT
CALWESQKKLF
>TRGJ1/TRGJ2|TRGV9|NA
TGTGCCTTGTGGGAGGTGTCTCTCTCTTATTATAAGAAACTCTTT
CALWEVSLSYYKKLF
>TRGJ1/TRGJ2|TRGV9|once
TGTGCCTTGTGGGAGGCCCCCTCATTGGATTATAAGAAACTCTTT
CALWEAPSLDYKKLF
>TRGJ1/TRGJ2|TRGV3|few
TGTGCCACCTGGGACAGGCCGGATTATTATAAGAAACTCTTT
CATWDRPDYYKKLF
>TRGJ1/TRGJ2|TRGV3|NA
TGTGCCACCTGGGACAGACCCCTAAAGAAACTCTTT
CATWDRPLKKLF
>TRGJ1/TRGJ2|TRGV8|NA
TGTGCCACCTGGGACAGGCCAAAATATAAGAAACTCTTT
CATWDRPKYKKLF
>TRGJ1/TRGJ2|TRGV5|NA
TGTGCCACCTGGGACAGGCCCCCGTCGAATTATTATAAGAAACTCTTT
CATWDRPPSNYYKKLF
>TRGJP2|TRGV4|NA
TGTGCCACCTGGGACGGGCTGGTGGGTAGTGATTGGATCAAGACGTTT
CATWDGLVGSDWIKTF
>TRGJ1/TRGJ2|TRGV2|NA
TGTGCCACCTGGGACAACCGCGTGAATTATTATAAGAAACTCTTT
CATWDNRVNYYKKLF
>TRGJ1/TRGJ2|TRGV3|medium-sized
TGTGCCACCTGGGACAGTCATTTATCCGTTTATAAGAAACTCTTT
CATWDSHLSVYKKLF
>TRGJ1/TRGJ2|TRGV5|once
TGTGCCACCTGGGACAGGCCTCGTGTTGAGAAACTCTTT
CATWDRPRVEKLF
>TRGJP1|TRGV10|NA
TGTGCTGCGTGGGATTTTACCACTGGTTGGTTCAAGATATTT
CAAWDFTTGWFKIF
>TRGJP2|TRGV2|NA
TGTGCCACCTGGGACCATTATAGTAGTGATTGGATCAAGACGTTT
CATWDHYSSDWIKTF
>TRGJ1/TRGJ2|TRGV5|NA
TGTGCCACCTGGGACAGGCTCAGTGTCCCCCCGGAGAAACTCTTT
CATWDRLSVPPEKLF
>TRGJP1|TRGV8|NA
TGTGCCACCTGGGATAGGCGGGCCACTGGTTGGTTCAAGATATTT
CATWDRRATGWFKIF
>TRGJ1/TRGJ2|TRGV2|NA
TGTGCCACCTGGGACTCAGGCCCCGGATACTATAAGAAACTCTTT
CATWDSGPGYYKKLF